A single sample gave rise to the 17 T cell receptor beta chains below, sequenced in a study of T-cell memory formation after mild COVID-19. From the 5' RACE reads, TCRdb called clonotypes with MiXCR, one entry per CDR3 protein. The sample lists roughly 610,000 distinct CDR3 sequences; 15% to 20% were seen once. The specimen was PBMCs or a T cell subset sorted from them (not recorded which). The receptors were sampled from an adult woman who had mild COVID-19 (a few samples of this study predate the infection). Cell type and time point are not known.

In this sample, this clonotype turned up a few times. The chain couples TRBV7-6 to TRBJ2-7, with 7 nucleotides matching TRBD2. The CDR3 is 14 residues long. Unmatched junction bases numbered 9, after V lost 5 bases and J lost 5 bases. CDR1 is SGHVS and CDR2 is FNYEAQ in the germline V gene. The CDR3 loop is CASSPIGGMDEQYF. CDR3 nucleotides: TGTGCCAGCAGCCCTATCGGGGGGATGGACGAGCAGTACTTC.

A few counts support this clonotype. This chain uses TRBV5-6 with TRBJ1-1, with 9 positions matching TRBD1. Germline V gene sequence: CDR1 SGHDT, CDR2 YYEEEE. This CDR3 has 16 residues. Unmatched junction bases numbered 12, after V lost 3 bases and J lost 6 bases. Here the CDR3 DNA reads TGTGCCAGCAGCTCACCGGGACAGGGAATAAATGCTGAAGCTTTCTTT. Protein product: CASSSPGQGINAEAFF.

This clonotype has a handful of counts. This rearrangement joins TRBV12-3 or TRBV12-4 to TRBJ2-1; TRBD1 matches 8 bases. The V and J ends lost 2 bases and 4 bases, in that order; junction bases with no gene match: 4. The CDR3 covers 15 residues. Here the CDR3 reads CASSLQGARYNEQFF. The CDR3 DNA follows: TGTGCCAGCAGTTTACAGGGGGCCAGGTACAATGAGCAGTTCTTC.

The rearrangement links TRBV9 to TRBJ2-7; TRBD2 matches at 8 bases. Looked up from germline, CDR1 is SGDLS and CDR2 is YYNGEE. The CDR3 has 14 amino acids. The junction had 3 bases not matched to a gene; V was cut back by 3 bases and J by 1 base. For the CDR3, the DNA is TGTGCCAGCAGCGGAGCGGGAGAGTCCTACGAGCAGTACTTC. Translation: CASSGAGESYEQYF. Drawing the rest from reference TRBV9 and TRBJ2-7, the complete variable domain is DSGVTQTPKHLITATGQRVTLRCSPRSGDLSVYWYQQSLDQGLQFLIQYYNGEERAKGNILERFSAQQFPDLHSELNLSSLELGDSALYFCASSGAGESYEQYFGPGTRLTVT.

This clonotype has a handful of counts. The chain has TRBV6-5 and TRBJ1-5; 7 positions match TRBD1. The germline CDR1 and CDR2 sequences are MNHEY and SVGAGI. The CDR3 has 15 amino acids. The V and J ends lost 6 bases and 1 base, in that order; junction bases with no gene match: 6. The CDR3 coding sequence is TGTGCCAGCAGGGTCGACAGGGAAAGCAATCAGCCCCAGCATTTT. It codes for CASRVDRESNQPQHF.

The table lists this clonotype with a few counts. The V gene is TRBV24-1, the J gene TRBJ2-5; 7 bases fit TRBD1. Germline V gene data show CDR1 as KGHDR and CDR2 as SFDVKD. The CDR3 has 16 amino acids. With V trimmed by 5 bases and J by 0 bases, 8 bases remained unmatched. The CDR3 DNA is TGTGCCACCAGTGCCCCGGGACAGCAGTACCAAGAGACCCAGTACTTC. This gives the protein CATSAPGQQYQETQYF.

This clonotype was seen a few times. The J gene is TRBJ2-7, the V gene TRBV12-3 or TRBV12-4; D remains unclear. The V end lost 3 bases, the J end lost 4 bases, and 10 bases lay between the germline ends. This CDR3 has 13 residues. CDR3 DNA: TGTGCCAGCAGTTTGGCACCTCAGTACGAGCAGTACTTC. Translated, it gives CASSLAPQYEQYF.

The sample holds a few counts of this clonotype. This chain joins TRBV20-1 and TRBJ2-1, with 11 bases aligning to TRBD1. The length of the CDR3 is 13 residues. The germline gives CDR1 DFQATT, CDR2 SNEGSKA (reference sequence). V was pared by 6 bases and J by 6 bases, with 4 bases of the junction left unmatched. The CDR3 region is CSADGTGGNEQFF. CDR3 in DNA: TGCAGTGCGGATGGGACAGGGGGCAATGAGCAGTTCTTC.

J is TRBJ1-2 and V is TRBV20-1; D is undetermined. This CDR3 contains 13 residues. V dropped 6 bases and J dropped 0 bases, with 11 bases sitting between them. From germline, CDR1 is DFQATT and CDR2 SNEGSKA (reference sequence). The CDR3 reads CSAPDRANYGYTF. In nucleotides, the CDR3 is TGCAGTGCCCCGGACCGAGCTAACTATGGCTACACCTTC.

This chain uses TRBV18 with TRBJ2-7, with no clear D. The CDR3 extends over 12 amino acids. Germline V gives CDR1 KGHSH, CDR2 LQKENI. Trimming took off 3 bases at V and 5 bases at J, with 8 bases between the two ends. In DNA, the CDR3 is TGTGCCAGCTCACCCTCTCAGGACGAGCAGTACTTC. This encodes CASSPSQDEQYF. The full variable domain, rest sourced from reference TRBV18 and TRBJ2-7, is NAGVMQNPRHLVRRRGQEARLRCSPMKGHSHVYWYRQLPEEGLKFMVYLQKENIIDESGMPKERFSAEFPKEGPSILRIQQVVRGDSAAYFCASSPSQDEQYFGPGTRLTVT.

This chain connects TRBV2 to TRBJ2-3; D gene unclear. The length of the CDR3 is 14 residues. The V end lost 3 bases, the J end lost 4 bases, and 11 bases lay between the germline ends. CDR1 SNHLY and CDR2 FYNNEI come from the germline V gene. In DNA form, the CDR3 reads TGTGCCAGCAGTGATGAACAGATCCCAGATACGCAGTATTTT. Protein sequence: CASSDEQIPDTQYF.

CDR3 in DNA: TGTGCCAGCAGCTCCCAGCGGGAGAGCACAGATACGCAGTATTTT. Protein: CASSSQRESTDTQYF. The chain has TRBV6-2 or TRBV6-3 and TRBJ2-3; 8 bases are a match to TRBD2. From germline, CDR1 is MNHEY and CDR2 SVGEGT. V lost 6 bases, J lost 0 bases, and 5 bases stayed unmatched. This CDR3 comprises 15 residues.

The rearrangement uses TRBV15 and TRBJ1-3; D gene uncertain. This CDR3 region has 20 residues. Deletions cut 1 base from V and 0 bases from J, with 22 bases between. Germline V gene data show CDR1 as LNHNV and CDR2 as YYDKDF (reference sequence). CDR3 sequence (DNA): TGTGCCACCAGCAGAGGAGGCGGTCAGTTCGTAGTCAACTCTGGAAACACCATATATTTT. Translating it yields CATSRGGGQFVVNSGNTIYF.

This clonotype was counted a few times. The gene calls are TRBV24-1 and TRBJ2-2, with D possibly TRBD2 on 6 matching bases. This CDR3 spans 16 amino acids. Trimming took 1 base from V and 7 from J, leaving 15 bases between them. CDR1 and CDR2 (germline): KGHDR, SFDVKD. As DNA, the CDR3 is TGTGCCACCAGTGATTTCGGGGGAATTAGTAGCGGGGAGCTGTTTTTT. As protein: CATSDFGGISSGELFF.

The chain combines TRBV18 with TRBJ1-3; D uncertain. The V gene's germline CDR1 is KGHSH and CDR2 LQKENI. The CDR3 length is 16 residues. V shed 6 bases and J shed 1 base, with 16 bases lying between them. The DNA for the CDR3 is TGTGCCAGCTCGCCTCGAAACGGGAAATCTGGAAACACCATATATTTT. As protein: CASSPRNGKSGNTIYF.

The CDR3 nucleotides are TGTGCCAGCAGCACCTATACTTTGGAGACCCAGTACTTC. This encodes CASSTYTLETQYF. The chain has TRBV7-2 and TRBJ2-5; D is uncertain. Trimming shortened V by 5 bases and J by 5 bases, and 12 bases separated the two germline ends. From germline, CDR1 is SGHTA and CDR2 FQGNSA. The CDR3 contains 13 residues.

This clonotype was observed a handful of times. The chain has TRBV2 and TRBJ1-5, with D perhaps TRBD1 (6 bases). Germline V gene lookup returns CDR1 SNHLY and CDR2 FYNNEI. CDR3 length: 14 amino acids. The V end was cut by 8 bases, the J end by 2 bases, with 13 bases between. CDR3 in DNA: TGTGCCAGCGGAAAGGCAGGGGGCAATCAGCCCCAGCATTTT. Its translation: CASGKAGGNQPQHF. Combining the CDR3 with reference TRBV2 and TRBJ1-5 gives the whole variable domain EPEVTQTPSHQVTQMGQEVILRCVPISNHLYFYWYRQILGQKVEFLVSFYNNEISEKSEIFDDQFSVERPDGSNFTLKIRSTKLEDSAMYFCASGKAGGNQPQHFGDGTRLSIL.